The T cell receptor (beta chain) described here comes from a study of T cells in Graves' hyperthyroidism and ophthalmopathy (dated by TCRdb to about 2019). Broadly, across the study: Peripheral blood was collected at initial diagnosis, before any treatment. To identify TCR V-J signatures that set the groups apart, the researchers used a discovery cohort of 100 patients, made up of 40 to 45 with Graves' ophthalmopathy and 57 with stable Graves' hyperthyroidism. Whether ophthalmopathy could be predicted prospectively was tested in an independent validation cohort made up of under 20 hyperthyroidism patients plus 17 patients who later progressed to ophthalmopathy. For training and testing, the 100 or so patients in the discovery cohort were randomly divided in a 7:3 ratio. Thyroid tissue and blood T-cell repertoires from about six Graves' hyperthyroidism patients were also compared in the study. After sampling, hyperthyroidism patients received methimazole starting at 30 mg daily, and ophthalmopathy patients received high-dose intravenous methylprednisolone. The paper describes TCR Vbeta CDR3 sequencing of around 140 peripheral blood samples, made up of roughly 40 ophthalmopathy patients, 70 to 75 hyperthyroidism patients and some 17 progressor patients. Overall study outcomes, separate from this receptor: No statistical method was used to set the sample size in advance, and investigators knew the group allocation. Most expanded thyroid clonotypes (frequency above 0.001) were also found in blood, which suggests that blood repertoires may mirror thyroid immune responses. In cross-validation, a model built on a 13 V-J signature told ophthalmopathy apart from stable hyperthyroidism with 87.88% sensitivity and around 84% specificity, and in testing the same model reached 80%/75%. In validation, progression to ophthalmopathy was predicted by the model with nearly 71% sensitivity and 72% to 85% specificity, a median of approximately 6.5 months before onset.

Ophthalmopathy patients had moderately to severely active disease, Clinical Activity Score of at least 3, NOSPECS grade of at least 4, and duration under 3 months. Patients with uncontrolled infections, other autoimmune diseases, pregnancy or lactation were excluded. Diagnoses relied on clinical symptoms, serum thyroxine and TRAb, thyroid ultrasound and orbital computed tomography. PBMCs were separated from 10 ml of fresh peripheral blood using Ficoll-Paque density gradient centrifugation. Trizol reagent was used to extract total RNA, and RNA quality was then checked on an Agilent 2100 Bioanalyzer. About this clonotype: The antigen it recognizes is unknown. No base qualities exist here, and no much larger clone lies one base off it.

The TCR beta CDR3 regions were amplified from RNA transcripts. A first-round RT-PCR of the TCR CDR3 used the HTBI primer set with the Qiagen OneStep RT-PCR kit. The libraries were constructed in a second round of multiplex PCR and then size-selected and purified. Paired-end sequencing of the libraries was performed with 100 bp reads on an Illumina HiSeq2000. Turning to the authors' computational methods: SOAPnuke was used to process the raw data, with reads discarded if the reads contained adapters or uncalled bases, had a mean Phred below 15, or lacked an exact constant-primer or identifier match. High-quality paired reads were merged with COPE v1.2.5, and unique nucleotide sequences were defined as clonotypes. Clonotypes were aligned to IMGT TRBV, TRBD and TRBJ reference segments using MiTCR v1.1. The analysis was restricted to V-J combinations with a frequency above 0.0001, which together covered 99% to 99.2% of the repertoires. The TCS score was defined as the ratio of F50 (clonal expansion) to E x V (chaos), calculated using BLOSUM62-based TCRdist between CDR3 peptides within each V-J. Welch's t-statistics and random forest reduced around 510 V-J features to 13, which were used in a naive Bayes classifier (R e1071). The Morisita-Horn index was used to measure how similar the thyroid and blood repertoires were. The public reads were reanalyzed by TCRdb: fastp trimming at Q25, MiXCR alignment, in-frame beta chains only. Every entry covers one CDR3 protein and lists the most common genes and DNA from its rows. V and J calls and clone size were set by TCRdb, not the authors. Counted in this sample were about 610,000 distinct CDR3 sequences; over 12% of them appeared once. The ten most abundant clones make up roughly 4.5% of the sample.

CDR1 and CDR2, per the germline V gene, are MGHRA and YSYEKL. V is reduced by 2 bases and J by 8 bases, leaving a spacing of 18 bases between them. The CDR3 has 15 amino acids, counting the end cysteine and phenylalanine. The sequence is cut down to CDR3 DNA, 45 bases in frame from base 1. The V and J genes are TRBV4-1 and TRBJ1-2; there is no confident call for the D gene. Input material: blood. This sequence originates from a woman between 40 and 55 years old with Graves' ophthalmopathy. Here is the DNA: TGCGCCAGCAGCCAACCAGACACCCAGAGAGCGGGCTACACCTTC. Its protein reads: CASSQPDTQRAGYTF.